Below, 13 T cell receptor beta chains from the same sample are listed, as sequenced in a study of control samples from healthy donors and cancer patients (TCRdb year 2020). Library creation used the immunoSEQ multiplex PCR assay. As stored in TCRdb, this immuneACCESS dataset retains in-frame rearrangements with V and J assigned. A fraction of the clones does not appear; measured against another copy, unresolved V genes explain less than half of the discrepancy, and the remainder lacks a known reason. Across this sample there are under 60,000 clones, with 85% to 95% seen only once. The leading ten clones occupy roughly a quarter of the sample. Specimen: PBMCs. Receptor source: a woman aged 50 to 60 with head and neck cancer.

The V gene is TRBV2, the J gene TRBJ2-3; 10 positions agree with TRBD2. The CDR3 covers 16 residues. Germline V CDR1 and CDR2: SNHLY, FYNNEI. With V trimmed by 8 bases and J by 7 bases, 15 bases remained unmatched. The CDR3 DNA sequence: TGTGCCAGCGCCCCGACTAGCGGGCTCTCGGGGAATACGCAGTATTTT. This translates into CASAPTSGLSGNTQYF.

This chain uses TRBV24-1 with TRBJ2-2, with a tentative D call TRBD2 (5 bases). This CDR3 has 16 residues. Trimming took off 4 bases at V and 6 bases at J, with 17 bases between the two ends. Germline V gene lookup returns CDR1 KGHDR and CDR2 SFDVKD. The DNA for the CDR3 is TGTGCCACCAGTGAGTGGGCGGGCCCCGACGCCGGGGAGCTGTTTTTT. This encodes CATSEWAGPDAGELFF.

The genes are TRBV18 and TRBJ1-1, with a tentative D call TRBD1 (5 bases). The CDR3 is made up of 14 amino acids. The V gene lost 1 base and the J gene lost 2 bases, with 8 bases spanning the gap. In germline, CDR1 is KGHSH, CDR2 LQKENI. The CDR3 nucleotides read TGTGCCAGCTCACCACTCGGGGGAAACACTGAAGCTTTCTTT. Its translation is CASSPLGGNTEAFF.

The CDR3 spells CASRYEVPEAFF. In nucleotides, the CDR3 is TGTGCCAGCAGGTATGAAGTCCCTGAAGCTTTCTTT. V and J are TRBV6-6 and TRBJ1-1, with unresolved D. Trimming took off 6 bases at V and 6 bases at J, with 11 bases between the two ends. The CDR3 has 12 residues. Germline CDR1 MNHNY, CDR2 SVGAGI (reference sequence).

The chain links TRBV11-2 to TRBJ2-7; 8 bases are shared with TRBD1. Per the germline V gene, CDR1 is SGHAT and CDR2 is FQNNGV. CDR3 size: 13 residues. V shed 5 bases, J shed 4 bases, and the junction held 4 bases outside the gene matches. The CDR3 sequence is CASSHRGSYEQYF. The DNA of the CDR3 is TGTGCCAGCAGCCACAGGGGGTCGTACGAGCAGTACTTC.

The V call is TRBV4-1, the J call TRBJ2-7; no clear D. V was cut by 1 base and J by 4 bases, with 8 bases left in between. The CDR3 runs 13 residues. Germline CDR1 and CDR2: MGHRA and YSYEKL. CDR3 sequence reads: CASSQVLGYEQYF. DNA for the CDR3: TGCGCCAGCAGCCAAGTTTTAGGGTACGAGCAGTACTTC.

The chain is built from TRBV19 and TRBJ2-1; D gene uncertain. The germline gives CDR1 LNHDA, CDR2 SQIVND (reference sequence). V dropped 9 bases and J dropped 8 bases, with 8 bases sitting between them. The CDR3 runs to 10 residues. CDR3 protein: CASGRDEQFF. The CDR3 nucleotides read TGTGCCAGCGGCCGGGATGAGCAGTTCTTC. Full variable domain (missing parts from reference TRBV19 and TRBJ2-1): DGGITQSPKYLFRKEGQNVTLSCEQNLNHDAMYWYRQDPGQGLRLIYYSQIVNDFQKGDIAEGYSVSREKKESFPLTVTSAQKNPTAFYLCASGRDEQFFGPGTRLTVL.

V gene TRBV28 combines with J gene TRBJ1-1; D possibly corresponds to TRBD1 (5 bases). The V end lost 7 bases, the J end lost 5 bases, and 17 bases lay between the germline ends. The CDR3 covers 14 residues. The germline gives CDR1 MDHEN, CDR2 SYDVKM. The CDR3 sequence: CASTPRGMGTEAFF. CDR3 bases: TGTGCCAGCACCCCAAGGGGCATGGGAACTGAAGCTTTCTTT.

Written as DNA, the CDR3 is TGCGCCAGCAGTGAGCAGGGAACCGCGGGTGAAGCTTTCTTT. Protein: CASSEQGTAGEAFF. This sequence joins TRBV10-1 and TRBJ1-1; possibly TRBD1 for D (5 bases). The length of the CDR3 is 14 residues. V was cut by 2 bases and J by 7 bases, with 14 bases left in between. The germline gives CDR1 WNHNN, CDR2 SYGVQD (reference sequence).

This clone was seen once. The V and J genes are TRBV11-2 and TRBJ2-1, with D maybe TRBD2 (7 bases). Germline assignment: CDR1 SGHAT and CDR2 FQNNGV. This CDR3 is 15 amino acids long. V was clipped by 4 bases and J by 2 bases, with 12 bases between them. This chain's CDR3 is CASSSVRGPYNEQFF. Here the CDR3 DNA reads TGTGCCAGCAGCTCTGTGCGGGGGCCCTACAATGAGCAGTTCTTC.

The chain has TRBV5-5 and TRBJ1-3, with D maybe TRBD1 (5 bases). The CDR3 totals 15 residues. Germline V gives CDR1 SGHKS, CDR2 YYEKEE (reference sequence). V was cut by 1 base and J by 2 bases, with 10 bases left in between. The CDR3 sequence is CASSLSGGTGNTIYF. DNA for the CDR3: TGTGCCAGCAGCTTGAGCGGGGGAACTGGAAACACCATATATTTT.

V usage is TRBV6-6 and J usage is TRBJ1-2; D gene uncertain. Trimming removed 0 bases at V and 6 bases at J, with 8 bases between. This CDR3 has 13 amino acids. Germline V CDR1 and CDR2: MNHNY, SVGAGI (reference sequence). Here the CDR3 DNA reads TGTGCCAGCAGTTACTCTCGGGAGGATGGCTACACCTTC. It encodes CASSYSREDGYTF.

The chain carries TRBV7-2 and TRBJ2-5; no firm D call. The CDR3 totals 14 residues. The ends were cut back, 3 bases at V and 0 bases at J, with 8 bases in the middle. The germline CDR1 and CDR2 sequences are SGHTA and FQGNSA. The CDR3 nucleotides are TGTGCCAGCAGCTTGGCCTCGTACCAAGAGACCCAGTACTTC. It translates to CASSLASYQETQYF.